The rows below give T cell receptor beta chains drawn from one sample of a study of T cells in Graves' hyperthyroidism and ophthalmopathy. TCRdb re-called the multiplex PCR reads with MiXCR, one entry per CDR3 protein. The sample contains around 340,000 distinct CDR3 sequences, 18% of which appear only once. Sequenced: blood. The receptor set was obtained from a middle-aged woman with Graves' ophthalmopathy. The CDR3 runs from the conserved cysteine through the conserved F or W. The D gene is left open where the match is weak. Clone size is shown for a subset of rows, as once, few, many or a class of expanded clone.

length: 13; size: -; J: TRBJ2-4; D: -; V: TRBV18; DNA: TGTGCCAGCTCACCACCGTTAGGGAACATTCAGTACTTC; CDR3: CASSPPLGNIQYF
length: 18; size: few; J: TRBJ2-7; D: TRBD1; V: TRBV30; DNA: TGTGCCTGGAGTCCACGACCGACCAGGGGGCCAAGCTCCTACGAGCAGTACTTC; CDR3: CAWSPRPTRGPSSYEQYF
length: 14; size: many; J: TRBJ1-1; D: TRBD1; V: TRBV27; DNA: TGTGCCAGCAGACCGGGACAGGCGAACACTGAAGCTTTCTTT; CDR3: CASRPGQANTEAFF
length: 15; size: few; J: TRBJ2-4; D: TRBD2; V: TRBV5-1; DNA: TGCGCCAGCAGCGCCCGGACAGATCTAGCGGGACTTCAGTACTTC; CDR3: CASSARTDLAGLQYF
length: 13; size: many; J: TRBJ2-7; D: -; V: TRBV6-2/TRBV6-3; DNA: TGTGCCAGCACGCGGGACGGGACCTACGAGCAGTACTTC; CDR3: CASTRDGTYEQYF
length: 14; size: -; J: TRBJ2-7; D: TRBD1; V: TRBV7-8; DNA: TGTGCCAGCAGCTTCTCGGACAGGGGGCGCGAGCAGTACTTC; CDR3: CASSFSDRGREQYF
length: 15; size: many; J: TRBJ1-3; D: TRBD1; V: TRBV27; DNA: TGTGCCAGCAGTCGACAGGGGGTCTCTGGAAACACCATATATTTT; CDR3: CASSRQGVSGNTIYF
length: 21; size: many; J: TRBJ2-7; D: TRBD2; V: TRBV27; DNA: TGTGCCAGCAGTTTGGTACTAGCGGGAGGACAAAGATATTCACCCGCCTACGAGCAGTACTTC; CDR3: CASSLVLAGGQRYSPAYEQYF
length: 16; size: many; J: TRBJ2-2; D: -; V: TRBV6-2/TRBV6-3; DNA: TGTGCCAGCAGTAAGCTAGCGAGGGTAAACACCGGGGAGCTGTTTTTT; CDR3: CASSKLARVNTGELFF
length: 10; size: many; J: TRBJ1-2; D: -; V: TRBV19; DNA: TGTGCCAGTAGAGACTATGGCTACACCTTC; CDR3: CASRDYGYTF
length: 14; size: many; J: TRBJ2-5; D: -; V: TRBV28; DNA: TGTGCCAGCAGTGGTACTGGGTACCAAGAGACCCAGTACTTC; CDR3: CASSGTGYQETQYF
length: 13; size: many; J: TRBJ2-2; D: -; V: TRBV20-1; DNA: TGCAGTGCTAGCCCCCGGATTGTCGGGGAGCTGTTTTTT; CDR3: CSASPRIVGELFF
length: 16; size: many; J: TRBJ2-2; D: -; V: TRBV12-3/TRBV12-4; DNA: TGTGCCAGCAGTTTAGTCGGAGGGGCCACCACCGGGGAGCTGTTTTTT; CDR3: CASSLVGGATTGELFF
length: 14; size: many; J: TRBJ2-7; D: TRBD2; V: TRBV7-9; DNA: TGTGCCAGCAGCTTACTCGGGAGGGCGTCCGAGCAGTACTTC; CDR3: CASSLLGRASEQYF
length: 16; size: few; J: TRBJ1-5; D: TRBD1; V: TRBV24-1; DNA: TGTGCCACCAGTGATTACCAGGGGGACCCTTATCAGCCCCAGCATTTT; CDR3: CATSDYQGDPYQPQHF
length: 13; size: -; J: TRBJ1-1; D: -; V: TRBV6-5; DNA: TGTGCCAGCAGTTTAAATCACGACACTGAAGCTTTCTTT; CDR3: CASSLNHDTEAFF
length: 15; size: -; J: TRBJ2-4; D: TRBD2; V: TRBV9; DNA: TGTGCCAGCAGCGTAGGGGGAGGGGCGGAGAACATTCAGTACTTC; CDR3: CASSVGGGAENIQYF
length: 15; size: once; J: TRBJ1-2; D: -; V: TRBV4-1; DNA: TGCGCCAGCAGCCAAGATCGGGGGGGAGGCTATGGCTACACCTTC; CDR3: CASSQDRGGGYGYTF
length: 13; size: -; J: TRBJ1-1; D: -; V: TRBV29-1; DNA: TGCAGCGTTGGCGGGACGGCCGACATTGAAGCTTTCTTT; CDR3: CSVGGTADIEAFF
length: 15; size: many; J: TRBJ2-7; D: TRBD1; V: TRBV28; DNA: TGTGCCAGCAGTTTAAAGGGACAGGGGGAATACGAGCAGTACTTC; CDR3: CASSLKGQGEYEQYF